Here is one TCR beta chain with its context. The table lists this clonotype with a few counts. Its target antigen remains unknown. Within one base of it there is no much larger clone, and no base qualities were kept. The TCR beta CDR3 regions were amplified from the RNA transcripts. The first round of RT-PCR for the TCR CDR3 was performed with the HTBI primer set and the Qiagen OneStep RT-PCR kit. Libraries were constructed in a second round of multiplex PCR, after which size selection and purification were performed. Sequencing of the libraries was done on an Illumina HiSeq2000 using paired-end 100 bp reads. Per the original workflow: SOAPnuke was used to process the raw data, throwing out any read that contained adapters or uncalled bases, had a mean Phred below 15, or lacked an exact constant-primer or identifier match. COPE v1.2.5 was used to merge high-quality paired reads, and clonotypes were defined as unique nucleotide sequences. MiTCR v1.1 was used to align clonotypes to the IMGT TRBV, TRBD and TRBJ reference segments. Only V-J combinations with frequency above 0.0001, covering roughly 99% of repertoires, were analysed. The TCS score was defined as F50 (clonal expansion) divided by E x V (chaos), with BLOSUM62-based TCRdist calculated between CDR3 peptides within each V-J. Welch's t-statistics and random forest reduced some 510 V-J features to 10 to 15, which were used in a naive Bayes classifier (R e1071). The raw public reads went through TCRdb reprocessing: fastp at Q25, MiXCR clone calling, in-frame beta chains kept. Rows with one shared CDR3 protein collapse into an entry with the most common genes and DNA. The V and J calls were not made by the authors but by TCRdb's processing. The sample table shows fewer than 650,000 distinct CDR3 sequences, and 14% are seen once. Of the sample, 7.1% is held by the ten largest clones.

CDR1 and CDR2, looked up from the germline V gene, are SGHVS and FQNEAQ. V is pared back by 5 bases and J by 1 base, with 8 bases lying between the germline termini. Its CDR3 holds 14 amino acids, cysteine through phenylalanine. Kept here is only the CDR3 DNA, which spans 42 bases and is read in frame from base 1. This entry comes from a study of T cells in Graves' hyperthyroidism and ophthalmopathy (dated by TCRdb to the late 2010s). A note on the overall study: Peripheral blood was sampled at the time of initial diagnosis, prior to any treatment. To identify TCR V-J signatures that set the groups apart, the researchers used a discovery cohort of 100 patients, made up of approximately 43 with Graves' ophthalmopathy and some 58 with stable Graves' hyperthyroidism. Prospective prediction of ophthalmopathy was tested in an independent validation cohort of fewer than 20 hyperthyroidism patients and 15 to 17 patients who later progressed to ophthalmopathy. The 100 or so discovery patients were randomly split 7:3 into training and test sets. Thyroid tissue and blood T-cell repertoires from about six Graves' hyperthyroidism patients were also compared in the study. After sampling, hyperthyroidism patients received methimazole starting at 30 mg daily, and ophthalmopathy patients received high-dose intravenous methylprednisolone. The paper reports TCR Vbeta CDR3 sequencing of over 120 peripheral blood samples: approximately 41 ophthalmopathy, about 75 hyperthyroidism and 17 progressor patients. On the study overall, not on this receptor specifically: In validation, progression to ophthalmopathy was predicted by the model with 70.59% sensitivity and around 75% specificity, a median of about 6 months before onset. A model built on a 13 V-J signature distinguished ophthalmopathy from stable hyperthyroidism, reaching around 87% sensitivity and about 81% specificity in cross-validation and 80%/75% in testing. Blood samples also contained most of the expanded thyroid clonotypes (frequency above 0.001), which suggests that blood repertoires may reflect thyroid immune responses. No statistical method was used to fix the sample size in advance, and group allocation was not hidden from the investigators.

Ophthalmopathy patients had moderately to severely active disease, Clinical Activity Score of at least 3, NOSPECS grade of at least 4, and duration under 3 months. Patients with uncontrolled infections, other autoimmune diseases, pregnancy or lactation were excluded. Diagnoses were established on the basis of clinical symptoms, serum thyroxine and TRAb, thyroid ultrasound, and orbital computed tomography. PBMCs were isolated from 7.5 to 10 ml of fresh peripheral blood by Ficoll-Paque density gradient centrifugation. Trizol reagent was used to extract total RNA, and RNA quality was then checked on an Agilent 2100 Bioanalyzer.

Sample: blood. The sequence derives from a young woman with Graves' ophthalmopathy. The rearrangement joined TRBV7-8 to TRBJ1-4; the D segment cannot be called with confidence. The encoded CDR3 is CASSHRRTNEKLFF. The DNA sequence follows: TGTGCCAGCAGCCACCGAAGAACTAATGAAAAACTGTTTTTT.